This TCR beta chain was identified during a study of blood T cell repertoires in COVID-19. Study-level background: Sources were T cells, B-cell-depleted T cells, or PBMCs; the material itself was cDNA or gDNA.

V trimming: 9 bases; J trimming: 10 bases; junction bases outside the gene matches: 10. CDR1 is KGHDR and CDR2 is SFDVKD in the germline V gene. CDR3 size: 12 residues. This clone is a singleton in its sample. Those who participated ranged in age from roughly 18 to 90 years and resided in approximately 26 US areas. Membership in each cohort depended on participant-reported clinical history. Per the original data handling: The assay estimated nucleated cells by amplifying reference gene primers. Assay: immunoSEQ multiplex PCR; the TCRdb copy retains only in-frame clones and omits some. The D gene and trimming were derived from the DNA, and the V and J assignments and clone size from that table. Seen here are just over 250,000 clones, 84% observed once, and the top ten hold approximately 4.3%.

J is TRBJ1-1 and V is TRBV24-1; 7 positions agree with TRBD1. Sample: PBMCs or T cells enriched from blood (not recorded which). This TCR came from a man in his thirties or forties with acute COVID-19. CDR3 bases: TGTGCCACCGGGACAGCAGAAGGGCGAGCTTTCTTT. Its protein product is CATGTAEGRAFF.